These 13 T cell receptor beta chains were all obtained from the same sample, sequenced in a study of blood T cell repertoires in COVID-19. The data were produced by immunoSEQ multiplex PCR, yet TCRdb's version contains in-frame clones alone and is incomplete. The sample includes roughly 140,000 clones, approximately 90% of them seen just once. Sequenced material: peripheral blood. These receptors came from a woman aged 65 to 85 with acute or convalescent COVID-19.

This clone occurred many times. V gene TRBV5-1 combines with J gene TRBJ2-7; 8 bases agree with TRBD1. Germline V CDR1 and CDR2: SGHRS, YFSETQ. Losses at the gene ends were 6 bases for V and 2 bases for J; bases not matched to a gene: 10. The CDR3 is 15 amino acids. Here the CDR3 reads CASTSNTQGAYEQYF. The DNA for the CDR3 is TGCGCCAGCACGAGCAACACACAGGGGGCCTACGAGCAGTACTTC. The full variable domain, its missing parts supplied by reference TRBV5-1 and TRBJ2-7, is KAGVTQTPRYLIKTRGQQVTLSCSPISGHRSVSWYQQTPGQGLQFLFEYFSETQRNKGNFPGRFSGRQFSNSRSEMNVSTLELGDSALYLCASTSNTQGAYEQYFGPGTRLTVT.

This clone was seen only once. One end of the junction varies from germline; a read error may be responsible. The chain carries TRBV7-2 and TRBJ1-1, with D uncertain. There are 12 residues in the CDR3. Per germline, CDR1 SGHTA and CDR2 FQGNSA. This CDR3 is CASSLYLTDLTF. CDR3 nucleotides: TGTGCCAGCAGCTTATATTTGACCGATTTGACTTTT.

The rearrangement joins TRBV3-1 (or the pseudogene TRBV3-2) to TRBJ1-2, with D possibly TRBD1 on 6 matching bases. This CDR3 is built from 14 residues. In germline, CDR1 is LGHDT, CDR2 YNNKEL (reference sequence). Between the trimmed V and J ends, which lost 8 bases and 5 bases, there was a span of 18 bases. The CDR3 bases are TGTGCCAGCCGGCTCGAAGGACAGCCGTATGGCTACACCTTC. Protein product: CASRLEGQPYGYTF.

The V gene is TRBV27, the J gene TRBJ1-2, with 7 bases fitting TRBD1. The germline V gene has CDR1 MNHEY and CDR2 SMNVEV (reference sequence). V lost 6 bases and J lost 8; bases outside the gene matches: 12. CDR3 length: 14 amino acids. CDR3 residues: CASRMTGSGAGYTF. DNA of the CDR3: TGTGCCAGCAGGATGACAGGGAGTGGTGCCGGCTACACCTTC.

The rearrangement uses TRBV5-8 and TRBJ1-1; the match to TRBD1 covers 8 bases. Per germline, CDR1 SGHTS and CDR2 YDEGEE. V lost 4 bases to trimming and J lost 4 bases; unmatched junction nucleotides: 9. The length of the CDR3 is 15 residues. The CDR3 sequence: CASSHGNRGFTEAFF. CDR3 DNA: TGTGCCAGCAGCCATGGGAACAGGGGGTTCACTGAAGCTTTCTTT.

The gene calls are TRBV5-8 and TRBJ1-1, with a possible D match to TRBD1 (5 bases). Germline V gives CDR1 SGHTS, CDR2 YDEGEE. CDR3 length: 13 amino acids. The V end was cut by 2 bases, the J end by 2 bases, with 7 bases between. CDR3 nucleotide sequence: TGTGCCAGCAGCTTAGACAGAAACACTGAAGCTTTCTTT. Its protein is CASSLDRNTEAFF.

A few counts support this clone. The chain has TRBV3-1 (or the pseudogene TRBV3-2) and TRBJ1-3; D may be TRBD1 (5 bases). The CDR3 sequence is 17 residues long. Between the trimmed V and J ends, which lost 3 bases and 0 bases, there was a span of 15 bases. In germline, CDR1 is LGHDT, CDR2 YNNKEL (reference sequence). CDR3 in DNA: TGTGCCAGCAGCCAGACAGTGGGCGCCCGCTCTGGAAACACCATATATTTT. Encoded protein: CASSQTVGARSGNTIYF.

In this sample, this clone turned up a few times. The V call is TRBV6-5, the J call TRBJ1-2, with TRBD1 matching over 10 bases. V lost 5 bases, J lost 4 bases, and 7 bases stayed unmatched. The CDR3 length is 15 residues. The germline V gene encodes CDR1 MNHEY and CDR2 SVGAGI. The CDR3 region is CASSLRDRGSYGYTF. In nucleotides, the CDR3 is TGTGCCAGCAGTCTCCGGGACAGGGGCAGCTATGGCTACACCTTC.

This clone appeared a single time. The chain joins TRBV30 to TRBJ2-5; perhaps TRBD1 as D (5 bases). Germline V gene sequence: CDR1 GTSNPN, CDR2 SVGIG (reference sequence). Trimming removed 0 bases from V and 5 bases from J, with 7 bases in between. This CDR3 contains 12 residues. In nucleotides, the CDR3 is TGTGCCTGGAGTGTCGGACACGAGACCCAGTACTTC. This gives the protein CAWSVGHETQYF.

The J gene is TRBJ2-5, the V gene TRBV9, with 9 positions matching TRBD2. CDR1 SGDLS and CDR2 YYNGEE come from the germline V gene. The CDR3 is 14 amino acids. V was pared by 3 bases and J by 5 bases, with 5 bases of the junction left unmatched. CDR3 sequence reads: CASSGGGAAETQYF. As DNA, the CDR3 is TGTGCCAGCAGCGGCGGGGGGGCCGCGGAGACCCAGTACTTC.

CDR3 DNA sequence: TGTGCCTGGAAACGGGGGATAGATACGCAGTATTTT. Translation gives CAWKRGIDTQYF. This chain joins TRBV30 and TRBJ2-3, with D maybe TRBD2 (6 bases). V was cut by 4 bases and J by 5 bases, with 10 bases left in between. Germline-derived CDR1 and CDR2 are GTSNPN and SVGIG (reference sequence). The CDR3 is 12 amino acids. The full variable domain, its missing parts supplied by reference TRBV30 and TRBJ2-3, is SQTIHQWPATLVQPVGSPLSLECTVEGTSNPNLYWYRQAAGRGLQLLFYSVGIGQISSEVPQNLSASRPQDRQFILSSKKLLLSDSGFYLCAWKRGIDTQYFGPGTRLTVL.

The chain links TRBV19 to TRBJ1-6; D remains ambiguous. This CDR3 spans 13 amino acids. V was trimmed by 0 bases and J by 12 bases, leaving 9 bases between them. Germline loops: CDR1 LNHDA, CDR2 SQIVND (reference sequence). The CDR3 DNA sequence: TGTGCCAGTAGTATAGATCTTACTAGACCCCTCCACTTT. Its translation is CASSIDLTRPLHF.

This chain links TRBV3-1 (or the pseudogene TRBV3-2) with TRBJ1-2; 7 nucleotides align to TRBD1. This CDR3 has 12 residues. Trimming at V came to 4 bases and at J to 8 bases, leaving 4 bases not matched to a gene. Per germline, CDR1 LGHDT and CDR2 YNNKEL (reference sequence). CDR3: CASSPTGQGYTF. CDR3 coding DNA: TGTGCCAGCAGCCCGACAGGGCAAGGCTACACCTTC.